The clone carrying this TCR beta chain was picked up a small number of times. Its antigen is unknown. The data stem from a study of T cell repertoires in cytomegalovirus infection. On the study more broadly: TCR beta signatures that were public indicated CMV infection and matching HLA type.

Overall study findings and caveats: The ex vivo response showed dominance by HLA-C-restricted CMV-specific TCR beta clonotypes.

Looked up from germline, CDR1 is MNHNY and CDR2 is SVGAGI (reference sequence). The CDR3 extends over 15 amino acids. The V gene lost 1 base and the J gene lost 0 bases, with 10 bases spanning the gap. TCRdb used MiXCR to reprocess the reads, holding one entry per CDR3 protein. The sample carries approximately 730,000 distinct CDR3 sequences, just under 30% recorded once. The chain uses TRBV6-6 and TRBJ2-7, with D possibly TRBD1 on 6 matching bases. This receptor was obtained from a human donor in good health (CMV status not recorded). Some clones in this sample may be carry-over from other donors' samples. The sequencing here drew on cultured CD8+ T cells from PBMCs, taken from culture after CMV antigen stimulation. Written as DNA, the CDR3 is TGTGCCAGCAGTTACTTGGGACAAAGCTCCTACGAGCAGTACGTC. It yields the protein CASSYLGQSSYEQYV.